The source of this T cell receptor beta chain is a study of blood T cell repertoires in COVID-19. On the study more broadly: PBMCs, B-cell-depleted T cells, or T cells provided the cDNA or gDNA that made up the material.

TCRdb keeps only in-frame clones here, not all; method: immunoSEQ multiplex PCR. Among approximately 37,000 clones listed, 86% were seen once. The germline gives CDR1 SGHVS, CDR2 FNYEAQ. The V end lost 5 bases, the J end lost 2 bases, and 7 bases lay between the germline ends. The CDR3 totals 13 residues. The genes are TRBV7-6 and TRBJ1-3; D is unresolved. This TCR came from a man aged 35-49 years with active COVID-19. Sequenced sample: peripheral blood. In DNA form, the CDR3 reads TGTGCCAGCAGCGCTGAGCCTGGAAACACCATATATTTT. The encoded protein is CASSAEPGNTIYF. Drawing the rest from reference TRBV7-6 and TRBJ1-3, the complete variable domain is GAGVSQSPRYKVTKRGQDVALRCDPISGHVSLYWYRQALGQGPEFLTYFNYEAQQDKSGLPNDRFSAERPEGSISTLTIQRTEQRDSAMYRCASSAEPGNTIYFGEGSWLTVV.